This T cell receptor (beta chain) came from a study of esophageal squamous cell carcinoma under preoperative chemotherapy. Between the trimmed V and J ends, which lost 5 bases and 6 bases, there was a span of 11 bases. The CDR3 runs 13 residues. CDR1 is MNHEY, CDR2 SVGAGI, per germline. TCRdb re-called the PCR reads through MiXCR, storing one row per CDR3 protein. The sample records 9,500 to 12,000 distinct CDR3 sequences, approximately 62% being singletons. Time point meaning: after preoperative PTX-NDP chemotherapy. This clonotype counts as medium-sized. This sample was obtained from a patient given preoperative chemotherapy. The TCR sequence derives from a human donor with esophageal squamous cell carcinoma. The donor label of this sample is uncertain. V gene TRBV6-5 combines with J gene TRBJ1-5; D uncertain. CDR3 sequence reads: CASSMGVAQPQHF. The CDR3 DNA is TGTGCCAGCAGTATGGGTGTGGCTCAGCCCCAGCATTTT.